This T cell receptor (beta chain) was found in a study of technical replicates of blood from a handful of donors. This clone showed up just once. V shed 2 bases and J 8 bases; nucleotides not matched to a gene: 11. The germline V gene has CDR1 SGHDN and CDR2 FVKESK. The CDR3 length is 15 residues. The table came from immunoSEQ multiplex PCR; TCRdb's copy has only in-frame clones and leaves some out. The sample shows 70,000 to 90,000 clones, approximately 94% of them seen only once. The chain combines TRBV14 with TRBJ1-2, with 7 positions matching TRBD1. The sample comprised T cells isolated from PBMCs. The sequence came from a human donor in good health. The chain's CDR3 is CASSQYTGTVGGYTF. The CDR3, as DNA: TGTGCCAGCAGCCAATATACCGGGACAGTTGGAGGCTACACCTTC.